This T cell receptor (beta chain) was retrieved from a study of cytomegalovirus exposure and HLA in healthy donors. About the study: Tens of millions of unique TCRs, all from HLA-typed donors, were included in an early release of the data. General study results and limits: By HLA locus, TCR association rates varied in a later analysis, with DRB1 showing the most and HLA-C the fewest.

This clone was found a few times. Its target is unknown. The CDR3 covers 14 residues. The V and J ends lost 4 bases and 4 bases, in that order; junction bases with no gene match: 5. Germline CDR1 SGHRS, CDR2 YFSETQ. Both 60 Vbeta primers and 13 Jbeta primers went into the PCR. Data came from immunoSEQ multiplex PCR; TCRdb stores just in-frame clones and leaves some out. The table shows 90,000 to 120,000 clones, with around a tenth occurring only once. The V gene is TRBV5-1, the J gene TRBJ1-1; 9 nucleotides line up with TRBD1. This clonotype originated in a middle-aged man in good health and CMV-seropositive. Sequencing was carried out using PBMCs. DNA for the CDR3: TGCGCCAGCAGCGACACAGGGGGCACCACTGAAGCTTTCTTT. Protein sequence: CASSDTGGTTEAFF.